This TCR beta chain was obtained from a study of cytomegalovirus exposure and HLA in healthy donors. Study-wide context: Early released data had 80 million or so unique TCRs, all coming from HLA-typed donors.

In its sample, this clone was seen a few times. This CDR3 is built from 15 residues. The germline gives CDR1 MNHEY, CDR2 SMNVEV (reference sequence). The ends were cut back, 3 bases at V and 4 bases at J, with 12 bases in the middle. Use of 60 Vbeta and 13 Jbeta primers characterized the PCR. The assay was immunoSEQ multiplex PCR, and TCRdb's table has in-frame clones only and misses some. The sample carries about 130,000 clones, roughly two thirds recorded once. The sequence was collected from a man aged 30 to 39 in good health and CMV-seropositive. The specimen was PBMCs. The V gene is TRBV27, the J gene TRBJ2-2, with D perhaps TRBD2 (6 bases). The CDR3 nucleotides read TGTGCCAGCAGTTTGTTCCTAGCGCCCACCGGGGAGCTGTTTTTT. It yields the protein CASSLFLAPTGELFF.